The present T cell receptor (beta chain) was sequenced within a study of T-cell memory formation after mild COVID-19. Each CDR3 protein is one row after TCRdb ran MiXCR on the 5' RACE reads. The sample records around 300,000 distinct CDR3 sequences, 8% to 9% being singletons. Germline assignment: CDR1 SEHNR and CDR2 FQNEAQ (reference sequence). This CDR3 has 14 residues. J gave up 6 bases and V 5 bases, and 7 bases lay outside the gene matches. Sequencing used PBMCs or a T cell subset sorted from them (not recorded which). The TCR sequence derives from a man younger than 35 who had mild COVID-19 (a few samples of this study predate the infection). Cell type and time point are not known. The chain employs TRBV7-9 and TRBJ1-1; 9 nucleotides agree with TRBD1. The CDR3 DNA follows: TGTGCCAGCAGCCCCCCGGGACAGGGCGCTGAAGCTTTCTTT. Translated, it gives CASSPPGQGAEAFF.